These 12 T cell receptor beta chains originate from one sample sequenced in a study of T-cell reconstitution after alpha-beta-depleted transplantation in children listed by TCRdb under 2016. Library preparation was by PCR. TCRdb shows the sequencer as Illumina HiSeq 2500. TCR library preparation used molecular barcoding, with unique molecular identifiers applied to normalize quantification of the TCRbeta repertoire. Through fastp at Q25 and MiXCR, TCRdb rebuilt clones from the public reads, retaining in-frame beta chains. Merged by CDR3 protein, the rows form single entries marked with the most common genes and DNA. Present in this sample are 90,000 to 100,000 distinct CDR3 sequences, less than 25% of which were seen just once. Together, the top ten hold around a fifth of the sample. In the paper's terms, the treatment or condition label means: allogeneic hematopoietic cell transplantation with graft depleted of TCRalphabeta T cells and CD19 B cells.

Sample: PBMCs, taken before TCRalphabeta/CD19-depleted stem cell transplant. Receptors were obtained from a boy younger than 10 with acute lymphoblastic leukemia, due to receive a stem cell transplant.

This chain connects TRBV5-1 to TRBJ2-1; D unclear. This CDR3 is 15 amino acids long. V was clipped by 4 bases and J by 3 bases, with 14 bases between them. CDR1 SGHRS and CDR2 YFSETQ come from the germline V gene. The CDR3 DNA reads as TGCGCCAGCAGCCTTGCTAGGGCTAACTACAATGAGCAGTTCTTC. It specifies CASSLARANYNEQFF.

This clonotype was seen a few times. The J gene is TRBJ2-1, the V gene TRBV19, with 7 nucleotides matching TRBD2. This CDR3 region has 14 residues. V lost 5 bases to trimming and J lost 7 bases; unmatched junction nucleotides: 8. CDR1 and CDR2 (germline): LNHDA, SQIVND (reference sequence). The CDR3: CASSLRGVMNEQFF. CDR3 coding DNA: TGTGCCAGTAGTCTCCGGGGGGTCATGAATGAGCAGTTCTTC.

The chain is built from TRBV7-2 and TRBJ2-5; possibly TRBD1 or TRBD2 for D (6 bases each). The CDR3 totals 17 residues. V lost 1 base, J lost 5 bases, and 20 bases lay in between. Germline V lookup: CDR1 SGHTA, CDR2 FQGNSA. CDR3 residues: CASSLVRRGTKRETQYF. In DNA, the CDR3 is TGTGCCAGCAGCTTAGTGCGGAGGGGGACCAAGAGGGAGACCCAGTACTTC.

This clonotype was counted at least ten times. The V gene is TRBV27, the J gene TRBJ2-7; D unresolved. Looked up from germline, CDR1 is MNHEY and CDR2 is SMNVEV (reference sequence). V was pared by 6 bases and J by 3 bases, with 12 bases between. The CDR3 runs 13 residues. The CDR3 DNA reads TGTGCCAGCAGCTGGAGCGTCAACTACGAGCAGTACTTC. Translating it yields CASSWSVNYEQYF.

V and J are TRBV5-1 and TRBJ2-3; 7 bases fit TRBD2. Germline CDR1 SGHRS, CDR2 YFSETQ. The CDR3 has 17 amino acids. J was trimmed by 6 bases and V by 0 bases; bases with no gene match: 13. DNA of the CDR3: TGCGCCAGCAGCTTGGTTCCTAGCGGAGGGGCTCGGGATACGCAGTATTTT. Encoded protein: CASSLVPSGGARDTQYF.

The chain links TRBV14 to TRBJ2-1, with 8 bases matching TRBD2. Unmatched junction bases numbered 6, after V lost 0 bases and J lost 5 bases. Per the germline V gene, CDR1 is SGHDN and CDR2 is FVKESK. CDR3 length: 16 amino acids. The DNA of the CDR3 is TGTGCCAGCAGCCAAGAGAGACTAGCGAGGGACAATGAGCAGTTCTTC. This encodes CASSQERLARDNEQFF.

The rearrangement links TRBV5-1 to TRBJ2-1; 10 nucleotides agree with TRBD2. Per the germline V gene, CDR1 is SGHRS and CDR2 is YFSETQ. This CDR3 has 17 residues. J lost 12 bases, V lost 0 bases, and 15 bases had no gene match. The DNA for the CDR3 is TGCGCCAGCAGCTTGGATCCTAGCGGGAGTGGCGGGATCAGGCAGTTCTTC. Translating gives CASSLDPSGSGGIRQFF.

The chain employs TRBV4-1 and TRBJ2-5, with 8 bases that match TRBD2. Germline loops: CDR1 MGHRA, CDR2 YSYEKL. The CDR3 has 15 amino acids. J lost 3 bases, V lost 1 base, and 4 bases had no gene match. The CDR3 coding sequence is TGCGCCAGCAGCCAAGGACTAGCGAGAGAAGAGACCCAGTACTTC. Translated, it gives CASSQGLAREETQYF.

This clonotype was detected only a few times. CDR3 nucleotide sequence: TGCGCCAGCAGCCCACAGGGCAGGGGCGGGGGGAATGAGCAGTTCTTC. Protein product: CASSPQGRGGGNEQFF. The V and J genes are TRBV4-1 and TRBJ2-1; 8 bases match TRBD2. V shed 4 bases and J 7 bases; nucleotides not matched to a gene: 12. CDR3 length: 16 amino acids. Per the germline V gene, CDR1 is MGHRA and CDR2 is YSYEKL.

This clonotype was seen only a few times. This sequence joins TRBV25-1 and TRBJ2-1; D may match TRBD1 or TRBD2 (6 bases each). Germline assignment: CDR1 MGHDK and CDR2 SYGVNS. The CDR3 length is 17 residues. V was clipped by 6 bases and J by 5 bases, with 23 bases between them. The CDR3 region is CASRPAPGATTHNEQFF. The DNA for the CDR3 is TGTGCCAGCAGGCCAGCCCCGGGGGCCACGACACACAATGAGCAGTTCTTC.

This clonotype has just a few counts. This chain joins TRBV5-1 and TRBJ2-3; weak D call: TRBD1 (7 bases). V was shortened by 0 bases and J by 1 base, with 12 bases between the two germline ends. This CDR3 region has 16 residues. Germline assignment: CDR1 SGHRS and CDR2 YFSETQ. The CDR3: CASSLGRGAGTDTQYF. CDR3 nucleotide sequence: TGCGCCAGCAGCTTGGGCAGGGGGGCTGGCACAGATACGCAGTATTTT. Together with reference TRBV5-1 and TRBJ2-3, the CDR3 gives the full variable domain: KAGVTQTPRYLIKTRGQQVTLSCSPISGHRSVSWYQQTPGQGLQFLFEYFSETQRNKGNFPGRFSGRQFSNSRSEMNVSTLELGDSALYLCASSLGRGAGTDTQYFGPGTRLTVL.

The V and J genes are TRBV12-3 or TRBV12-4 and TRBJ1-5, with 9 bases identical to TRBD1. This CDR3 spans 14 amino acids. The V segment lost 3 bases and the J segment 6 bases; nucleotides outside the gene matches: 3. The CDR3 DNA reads TGTGCCAGCAGTTTCGGGACAGGGAGTCAGCCCCAGCATTTT. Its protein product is CASSFGTGSQPQHF.